These 19 T cell receptor beta chains came from one sample sequenced in a study of shared clonotypes between healthy human individuals. The repertoire was sequenced with immunoSEQ multiplex PCR; TCRdb's copy has only in-frame clones and lacks some. The sample has under 750,000 clones; approximately 77% are singletons. Sequences were obtained from memory CD4+ T cells sorted from blood. The subset here: CD45RA-negative fraction. The source of these receptors is a woman aged 25-40 years in good health.

The chain links TRBV7-2 to TRBJ2-1, with 8 bases lining up with TRBD2. The CDR3 has 15 amino acids. The germline V gene encodes CDR1 SGHTA and CDR2 FQGNSA. The ends lost 2 bases at V and 4 bases at J; junction bases unmatched: 4. CDR3 region: CASSLISGTYNEQFF. The CDR3 bases are TGTGCCAGCAGCTTAATTAGCGGGACGTACAATGAGCAGTTCTTC.

Of note for this clone: The likely explanation is a read error, given a far larger clone one base away. The rearrangement joins TRBV28 to TRBJ1-1; D uncertain. Per the germline V gene, CDR1 is MDHEN and CDR2 is SYDVKM. The CDR3 sequence is 12 residues long. The V end lost 4 bases, the J end lost 1 base, and 4 bases lay between the germline ends. CDR3 protein: CASSSPNTEAFF. CDR3 DNA: TGTGCCAGCAGTTCTCCGAACACTGAAGCTTTCTTT.

The chain combines TRBV4-1 with TRBJ2-3; no definite D call. V shed 1 base and J shed 1 base, with 9 bases lying between them. This CDR3 comprises 15 residues. CDR1 and CDR2 from the germline V gene are MGHRA and YSYEKL. CDR3 coding DNA: TGCGCCAGCAGCCAAGTTTTGTTCGGCACAGATACGCAGTATTTT. Translated: CASSQVLFGTDTQYF.

The chain employs TRBV27 and TRBJ2-7, with D unresolved. V was trimmed by 2 bases and J by 0 bases, leaving 8 bases between them. Per the germline V gene, CDR1 is MNHEY and CDR2 is SMNVEV (reference sequence). This CDR3 region has 14 residues. The CDR3 loop reads CASSLGRSSYEQYF. The CDR3 DNA is TGTGCCAGCAGTTTAGGACGGAGCTCCTACGAGCAGTACTTC.

Only one count was recorded for this clone. V is TRBV2 and J is TRBJ1-5; D is possibly TRBD1 (5 bases). Trimming shortened V by 6 bases and J by 5 bases, and 14 bases separated the two germline ends. Germline V gene data show CDR1 as SNHLY and CDR2 as FYNNEI. The CDR3 has 14 residues. The CDR3 sequence: CASRESQVYQPQHF. CDR3 coding DNA: TGTGCCAGCAGGGAGTCACAGGTATATCAGCCCCAGCATTTT.

This clone was detected once. The genes are TRBV4-1 and TRBJ2-7; D is ambiguous. Germline V gene lookup returns CDR1 MGHRA and CDR2 YSYEKL. The CDR3 spans 14 residues. V was trimmed by 1 base and J by 5 bases, leaving 12 bases between them. This chain's CDR3 is CASSQGGLRDEQYF. In DNA, the CDR3 is TGCGCCAGCAGCCAAGGCGGCCTACGTGACGAGCAGTACTTC.

The chain recombines TRBV6-6 with TRBJ2-2; a weak D match, TRBD2 (6 bases). This CDR3 contains 15 residues. Trimming removed 0 bases at V and 4 bases at J, with 9 bases between. Germline V gene data show CDR1 as MNHNY and CDR2 as SVGAGI (reference sequence). The CDR3 coding sequence is TGTGCCAGCAGTTACTCGGGGGGTCGCACCGGGGAGCTGTTTTTT. Amino acids: CASSYSGGRTGELFF.

The sample holds a few counts of this clone. The rearrangement links TRBV5-1 to TRBJ2-1, with 15 bases that match TRBD2. This CDR3 contains 19 residues. CDR1 and CDR2 (germline): SGHRS, YFSETQ. The J segment lost 9 bases and the V segment lost 4 bases, leaving 17 bases of the junction unmatched. In DNA form, the CDR3 reads TGCGCCAGCAGCCCCTACCCCGGACTAGCGGGAGGGCCGGGAAGTGAGCAGTTCTTC. It translates to CASSPYPGLAGGPGSEQFF. Together with reference TRBV5-1 and TRBJ2-1, the CDR3 gives the full variable domain: KAGVTQTPRYLIKTRGQQVTLSCSPISGHRSVSWYQQTPGQGLQFLFEYFSETQRNKGNFPGRFSGRQFSNSRSEMNVSTLELGDSALYLCASSPYPGLAGGPGSEQFFGPGTRLTVL.

The chain joins TRBV5-4 to TRBJ2-2; 8 bases align to TRBD1. CDR1 is SGHNT, CDR2 YYREEE, per germline (reference sequence). This CDR3 region has 16 residues. V shed 0 bases and J 4 bases; nucleotides not matched to a gene: 5. CDR3 sequence: CASSLAGQGGTGELFF. The CDR3 DNA sequence: TGTGCCAGCAGCTTGGCCGGACAGGGTGGCACCGGGGAGCTGTTTTTT.

The rearrangement links TRBV27 to TRBJ1-1; 7 bases line up with TRBD1. Per the germline V gene, CDR1 is MNHEY and CDR2 is SMNVEV (reference sequence). CDR3 length: 15 amino acids. V was pared by 2 bases and J by 1 base, with 4 bases of the junction left unmatched. CDR3 bases: TGTGCCAGCAGTTTAACAGGGGCACAGAACACTGAAGCTTTCTTT. Translation gives CASSLTGAQNTEAFF.

The rearrangement uses TRBV2 and TRBJ2-3; 8 nucleotides line up with TRBD2. CDR1 is SNHLY and CDR2 is FYNNEI in the germline V gene. V gave up 5 bases and J gave up 5 bases; unmatched junction bases: 3. The CDR3 totals 13 residues. The CDR3 nucleotides read TGTGCCAGCAGTTGGCGGGAGGAAGATACGCAGTATTTT. This sequence encodes CASSWREEDTQYF.

V usage is TRBV19 and J usage is TRBJ1-1; possible D gene TRBD1, 5 bases. Per the germline V gene, CDR1 is LNHDA and CDR2 is SQIVND (reference sequence). The V gene lost 4 bases and the J gene lost 6 bases, with 15 bases spanning the gap. The CDR3 extends over 14 amino acids. CDR3 nucleotides: TGTGCCAGTAGTACAAGTACAGGCAACCCTGAAGCTTTCTTT. Translated, it gives CASSTSTGNPEAFF.

This clone was detected a few times. Other DNA sequences of this sample code for an identical CDR3. The chain combines TRBV19 with TRBJ2-1; possibly TRBD1 for D (5 bases). CDR1 LNHDA and CDR2 SQIVND come from the germline V gene (reference sequence). The CDR3 consists of 15 residues. V lost 3 bases and J 3 bases, leaving 12 bases between the germline ends. The CDR3 DNA follows: TGTGCCAGTAGTATTGCTGGGGCTGGCTACAATGAGCAGTTCTTC. Its protein product is CASSIAGAGYNEQFF.

V and J are TRBV9 and TRBJ1-5; D is possibly TRBD1 (5 bases). CDR1 SGDLS and CDR2 YYNGEE come from the germline V gene. V lost 0 bases and J 5 bases, leaving 6 bases between the germline ends. This CDR3 is built from 13 residues. CDR3 in amino acids: CASSVEGHQPQHF. CDR3 in DNA: TGTGCCAGCAGCGTAGAGGGGCATCAGCCCCAGCATTTT.

The chain carries TRBV30 and TRBJ2-7; 7 bases align to TRBD2. The V gene end was trimmed by 1 base and the J gene end by 6 bases; junction bases not matched to a gene: 6. CDR1 is GTSNPN, CDR2 SVGIG, per germline (reference sequence). This CDR3 contains 13 residues. The DNA of the CDR3 is TGTGCCTGGAGTGGGACTAGTCGCTCCGAGCAGTACTTC. The encoded protein is CAWSGTSRSEQYF.

The chain links TRBV27 to TRBJ1-4, with D hard to call. The CDR3 runs to 12 residues. The V gene lost 6 bases and the J gene lost 7 bases, with 9 bases spanning the gap. CDR1 is MNHEY and CDR2 is SMNVEV in the germline V gene (reference sequence). This chain's CDR3 is CASRGNAEKLFF. CDR3 DNA: TGTGCCAGCAGGGGCAATGCTGAAAAACTGTTTTTT.

This chain links TRBV2 with TRBJ2-7; 8 nucleotides agree with TRBD1. From germline, CDR1 is SNHLY and CDR2 FYNNEI. With V trimmed by 5 bases and J by 4 bases, 7 bases remained unmatched. This CDR3 region has 14 residues. CDR3 amino acids: CASSTGQGRYEQYF. Here the CDR3 DNA reads TGTGCCAGCAGTACTGGACAGGGTCGGTACGAGCAGTACTTC.

This clone was counted only a few times. The chain has TRBV30 and TRBJ2-7; D may match TRBD1 or TRBD2 (6 bases each). Trimming shortened V by 3 bases and J by 6 bases, and 15 bases separated the two germline ends. The CDR3 consists of 13 residues. Germline CDR1 and CDR2: GTSNPN and SVGIG (reference sequence). Here the CDR3 DNA reads TGTGCCTGGAGCTTAGGCGGAGGGGGCGAGCAGTACTTC. It is translated as CAWSLGGGGEQYF.

The V and J genes are TRBV9 and TRBJ2-2, with D possibly matching TRBD2 (6 bases). Trimming shortened V by 0 bases and J by 2 bases, and 20 bases separated the two germline ends. This CDR3 has 19 amino acids. CDR1 is SGDLS and CDR2 is YYNGEE in the germline V gene. CDR3 sequence: CASSVVIYRERRNTGELFF. In nucleotides, the CDR3 is TGTGCCAGCAGCGTAGTTATCTATCGGGAGCGCCGCAACACCGGGGAGCTGTTTTTT.